The next 10 T cell receptor beta chains were all read from a single sample in a study of blood T cell repertoires in COVID-19. Measured with immunoSEQ multiplex PCR; TCRdb has only the in-frame clones, and not every one. This sample has around 100,000 clones; under 85% occur once, and the top ten carry approximately 24%. Sequencing was carried out using peripheral blood. These receptors all come from a human donor in a cohort sampled during active COVID-19.

This clone occurred a few times. V is TRBV2 and J is TRBJ2-7; the match to TRBD2 covers 7 bases. The germline V gene encodes CDR1 SNHLY and CDR2 FYNNEI. The CDR3 is 14 amino acids. With V trimmed by 8 bases and J by 2 bases, 9 bases remained unmatched. The CDR3 coding sequence is TGTGCCAGCTCGCCGAGCGGGGTCCCCTACGAGCAGTACTTC. Its translation is CASSPSGVPYEQYF.

The CDR3 DNA sequence: TGTGCCAGCAGCTCCCAGGGTTCCCAAGAGACCCAGTACTTC. It translates to CASSSQGSQETQYF. The gene calls are TRBV7-2 and TRBJ2-5; D perhaps matches TRBD1 (5 bases). CDR3 size: 14 residues. V was trimmed by 4 bases and J by 1 base, leaving 10 bases between them. CDR1 is SGHTA, CDR2 FQGNSA, per germline. The full variable domain, its missing parts supplied by reference TRBV7-2 and TRBJ2-5, is GAGVSQSPSNKVTEKGKDVELRCDPISGHTALYWYRQSLGQGLEFLIYFQGNSAPDKSGLPSDRFSAERTGGSVSTLTIQRTQQEDSAVYLCASSSQGSQETQYFGPGTRLLVL.

The gene calls are TRBV29-1 and TRBJ2-7, with 7 bases matching TRBD1. V was pared by 5 bases and J by 3 bases, with 1 base of the junction left unmatched. There are 11 residues in the CDR3. The germline V gene encodes CDR1 SQVTM and CDR2 ANQGSEA. CDR3 nucleotide sequence: TGCAGCGTTCGGACAGGCTACGAGCAGTACTTC. This sequence encodes CSVRTGYEQYF.

The chain has TRBV7-8 and TRBJ1-6, with D tentatively TRBD1 (5 bases). The CDR3 consists of 18 residues. Per germline, CDR1 SGHVS and CDR2 FQNEAQ. Trimming removed 5 bases at V and 0 bases at J, with 17 bases between. The CDR3 DNA sequence: TGTGCCAGCAGCCCCCGGACAACGGCTGGCTCCTATAATTCACCCCTCCACTTT. Translating it yields CASSPRTTAGSYNSPLHF.

This clone appeared a few times. CDR3 DNA: TGTGCCAGCAGCTTAAGACAGGGTAACAATTCACCCCTCCACTTT. The encoded protein is CASSLRQGNNSPLHF. V gene TRBV5-6 combines with J gene TRBJ1-6, with 7 bases fitting TRBD1. The CDR3 is made up of 15 amino acids. V was clipped by 2 bases and J by 7 bases; unmatched bases: 6. From germline, CDR1 is SGHDT and CDR2 YYEEEE.

The CDR3 DNA follows: TGCGCCAGCAGCCAAGAGGGACAGGGGCTGTTCTTC. Residues: CASSQEGQGLFF. The gene calls are TRBV4-1 and TRBJ2-1; TRBD1 aligns across 10 bases. The length of the CDR3 is 12 residues. Germline V CDR1 and CDR2: MGHRA, YSYEKL. Trimming took 0 bases from V and 15 from J; bases not matched to a gene: 2.

V is TRBV11-3 and J is TRBJ2-1, with TRBD2 identical over 8 bases. CDR3 length: 17 residues. Unmatched junction bases numbered 9, after V lost 1 base and J lost 4 bases. Germline V gene data show CDR1 as SGHNT and CDR2 as YENEEA. The chain's CDR3 is CASSLGAGGAGYNEQFF. In DNA, the CDR3 is TGTGCCAGCAGCTTAGGTGCCGGGGGGGCAGGGTACAATGAGCAGTTCTTC.

The CDR3 spells CASAGDRGGNYGYTF. CDR3 nucleotide sequence: TGTGCTTCGGCGGGGGACAGGGGCGGTAACTATGGCTACACCTTC. The chain links TRBV6-5 to TRBJ1-2; 10 positions agree with TRBD1. This CDR3 comprises 15 residues. Germline loops: CDR1 MNHEY, CDR2 SVGAGI.

The chain's CDR3 is CASSPERGTDEAFF. The CDR3 DNA reads TGCGCCAGCAGCCCCGAACGCGGGACAGACGAAGCTTTCTTT. This chain links TRBV5-1 with TRBJ1-1; TRBD1 agrees at 7 bases. Germline CDR1 reads SGHRS; CDR2 reads YFSETQ. J was trimmed by 8 bases and V by 4 bases; bases with no gene match: 11. The CDR3 totals 14 residues.

The rearrangement joins TRBV9 to TRBJ2-7; TRBD1 aligns across 8 bases. The germline V gene encodes CDR1 SGDLS and CDR2 YYNGEE. CDR3 length: 14 residues. Germline trimming cut 0 bases from V and 6 bases from J; bases unmatched to any gene: 5. In DNA, the CDR3 is TGTGCCAGCAGCGTAGGGACAGGGATGGGCGAGCAGTACTTC. Translated, it gives CASSVGTGMGEQYF.